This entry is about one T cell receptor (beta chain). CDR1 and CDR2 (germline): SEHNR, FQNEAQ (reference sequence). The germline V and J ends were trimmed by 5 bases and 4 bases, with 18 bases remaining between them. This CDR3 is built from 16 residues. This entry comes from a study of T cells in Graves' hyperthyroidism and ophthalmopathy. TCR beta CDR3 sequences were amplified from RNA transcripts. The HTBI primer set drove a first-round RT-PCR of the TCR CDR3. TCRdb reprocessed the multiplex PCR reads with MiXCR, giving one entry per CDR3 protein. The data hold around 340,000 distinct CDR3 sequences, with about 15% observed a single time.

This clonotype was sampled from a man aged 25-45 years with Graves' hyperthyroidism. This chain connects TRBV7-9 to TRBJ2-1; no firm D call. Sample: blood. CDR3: CASSVSGSPGYNEQFF. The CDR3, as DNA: TGTGCCAGCAGCGTTAGTGGTAGCCCGGGTTACAATGAGCAGTTCTTC. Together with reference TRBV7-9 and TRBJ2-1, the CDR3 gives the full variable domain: DTGVSQNPRHKITKRGQNVTFRCDPISEHNRLYWYRQTLGQGPEFLTYFQNEAQLEKSRLLSDRFSAERPKGSFSTLEIQRTEQGDSAMYLCASSVSGSPGYNEQFFGPGTRLTVL.